This TCR beta chain is from a study of shared T cell receptors in the human thymus. The V end lost 6 bases, the J end lost 2 bases, and 14 bases lay between the germline ends. CDR3 length: 15 residues. CDR1 MRHNA and CDR2 SNTAGT come from the germline V gene. Sequenced by immunoSEQ multiplex PCR; TCRdb stores in-frame clones only, minus some. The data contain about 660,000 clones, approximately 87% of them seen just once; the ten biggest clones take up roughly 0.0087%. Another study also made use of these data, one on human thymus T cells. That paper notes: Related research described strongly overlapping thymic repertoires in unrelated people.

The chain links TRBV6-4 to TRBJ2-1; TRBD2 might be the D (6 bases). This TCR was sampled from a boy in the first two years of life with a congenital heart defect. Source material: thymocytes. CDR3 DNA sequence: TGTGCCAGCAGGGGGGGAGTTGGCCCCTACAATGAGCAGTTCTTC. This encodes CASRGGVGPYNEQFF.